This is a list of T cell receptor beta chains from one sample in a study of T cells in tumors after PD-1 blockade. Assay: immunoSEQ multiplex PCR; the TCRdb copy retains only in-frame clones and omits some. Of approximately 3,700 clones in the sample, around 70% were seen once. Sequencing used tumor tissue, obtained before anti-PD-1 treatment. These receptors were collected from a human donor with basal cell carcinoma. Each CDR3 is given with its conserved first and last residue. Fields, in order: J gene, clone size, D gene, V gene, CDR3 protein, CDR3 DNA. The D gene is left open where the match is weak. Part of the rows lack a size; the others show once, few, many or a class for expanded clones.

J gene: TRBJ1-2
clone size: -
D gene: -
V gene: TRBV10-3
CDR3 protein: CAISSDSYYGYTF
CDR3 DNA: TGTGCCATCAGTTCGGACAGCTACTATGGCTACACCTTC

J gene: TRBJ2-1
clone size: -
D gene: TRBD2
V gene: TRBV9
CDR3 protein: CASSISGTSGNEQFF
CDR3 DNA: TGTGCCAGCAGCATCTCCGGGACTAGCGGAAATGAGCAGTTCTTC

J gene: TRBJ2-5
clone size: few
D gene: TRBD1
V gene: TRBV2
CDR3 protein: CASSARGTGGTQYF
CDR3 DNA: TGTGCCAGCAGCGCACGTGGGACAGGGGGGACCCAGTACTTC

J gene: TRBJ2-3
clone size: once
D gene: TRBD2
V gene: TRBV4-1
CDR3 protein: CASSQTSGPSTDTQYF
CDR3 DNA: TGCGCCAGCAGCCAGACTAGCGGGCCTAGCACAGATACGCAGTATTTT

J gene: TRBJ2-7
clone size: large
D gene: -
V gene: TRBV12-3/TRBV12-4
CDR3 protein: CASSSILYEQYF
CDR3 DNA: TGTGCCAGCAGTTCAATCCTGTACGAGCAGTACTTC

J gene: TRBJ1-6
clone size: -
D gene: -
V gene: TRBV2
CDR3 protein: CASRMSKPAPLHF
CDR3 DNA: TGTGCCAGCAGAATGTCAAAACCTGCACCCCTCCACTTT

J gene: TRBJ2-6
clone size: -
D gene: -
V gene: TRBV7-2
CDR3 protein: CASSRGSGANVLTF
CDR3 DNA: TGTGCCAGCAGTCGGGGATCTGGGGCCAACGTCCTGACTTTC

J gene: TRBJ2-5
clone size: -
D gene: -
V gene: TRBV7-9
CDR3 protein: CASSLGIEGKETQYF
CDR3 DNA: TGTGCCAGCAGCTTAGGAATAGAGGGCAAAGAGACCCAGTACTTC

J gene: TRBJ1-5
clone size: -
D gene: TRBD1
V gene: TRBV19
CDR3 protein: CASSIGRQGAAQPQHF
CDR3 DNA: TGTGCCAGTAGTATAGGGAGACAGGGGGCCGCACAGCCCCAGCATTTT

J gene: TRBJ2-7
clone size: -
D gene: -
V gene: TRBV4-3
CDR3 protein: CASSQETGATYEQYF
CDR3 DNA: TGCGCCAGCAGCCAGGAGACGGGGGCCACCTACGAGCAGTACTTC

J gene: TRBJ1-5
clone size: -
D gene: -
V gene: TRBV27
CDR3 protein: CASRDLQGTSNQPQHF
CDR3 DNA: TGTGCCAGCAGGGACCTACAGGGTACGAGCAATCAGCCCCAGCATTTT

J gene: TRBJ2-5
clone size: -
D gene: TRBD1
V gene: TRBV5-1
CDR3 protein: CASSLAPDRQETQYF
CDR3 DNA: TGCGCCAGCAGCTTGGCCCCGGACAGGCAAGAGACCCAGTACTTC

J gene: TRBJ2-3
clone size: -
D gene: TRBD1
V gene: TRBV9
CDR3 protein: CASSGSGQGLSSSTDTQYF
CDR3 DNA: TGTGCCAGCAGCGGATCGGGACAGGGTCTATCGTCTAGCACAGATACGCAGTATTTT

J gene: TRBJ2-2
clone size: -
D gene: TRBD1
V gene: TRBV4-3
CDR3 protein: CASSRETGRELFF
CDR3 DNA: TGCGCCAGCAGCCGGGAGACAGGGCGGGAGCTGTTTTTT

J gene: TRBJ1-1
clone size: -
D gene: -
V gene: TRBV5-4
CDR3 protein: CASSLAALNTEAFF
CDR3 DNA: TGTGCCAGCAGCTTGGCCGCACTGAACACTGAAGCTTTCTTT

J gene: TRBJ2-7
clone size: once
D gene: -
V gene: TRBV27
CDR3 protein: CASSYNSRTIRIYEQYF
CDR3 DNA: TGTGCCAGCAGTTACAACTCCCGGACTATACGAATTTACGAGCAGTACTTC

J gene: TRBJ2-7
clone size: -
D gene: TRBD2
V gene: TRBV10-3
CDR3 protein: CASNPDGGARGEQYF
CDR3 DNA: TGTGCCTCGAACCCCGACGGGGGGGCCCGGGGCGAGCAGTACTTC

J gene: TRBJ1-4
clone size: -
D gene: -
V gene: TRBV6-2/TRBV6-3
CDR3 protein: CASSYSTEGGEKLFF
CDR3 DNA: TGTGCCAGCAGTTACTCGACGGAGGGAGGTGAAAAACTGTTTTTT

J gene: TRBJ2-5
clone size: -
D gene: -
V gene: TRBV6-1
CDR3 protein: CASSEAQETQYF
CDR3 DNA: TGTGCCAGCAGTGAAGCGCAAGAGACCCAGTACTTC